The rows below give T cell receptor beta chains drawn from one sample of a study of cytomegalovirus exposure and HLA in healthy donors. TCRdb's copy holds only in-frame clones and misses some; the assay was immunoSEQ multiplex PCR. The repertoire holds about 150,000 clones, with roughly 80% as singletons. Sequenced: PBMCs. These receptors originate from a human donor in good health. Both conserved end residues are part of each CDR3. The order of the fields is CDR3 protein, D gene, V gene. The D gene is left open where the match is weak.

cdr3_aa: CAREGRGDNQPQHF; d_call: -; v_call: TRBV19
cdr3_aa: CASSFGTGANYGYTF; d_call: -; v_call: TRBV5-6
cdr3_aa: CASSQEWGTVFSEAFF; d_call: TRBD1; v_call: TRBV14
cdr3_aa: CASSPYRQNTEAFF; d_call: -; v_call: TRBV6-5
cdr3_aa: CASSTDRLNTEAFF; d_call: -; v_call: TRBV19
cdr3_aa: CASSPTGASHGYTF; d_call: TRBD1; v_call: TRBV6-4
cdr3_aa: CASGPGTQETQYF; d_call: -; v_call: TRBV27
cdr3_aa: CAWSDRQGASYNSPLHF; d_call: TRBD1; v_call: TRBV30
cdr3_aa: CASSQDLGGLGGSYNEQFF; d_call: TRBD2; v_call: TRBV4-1
cdr3_aa: CASKPGLAVNEQFF; d_call: TRBD2; v_call: TRBV5-1
cdr3_aa: CSVKGARSSYEQYF; d_call: TRBD1; v_call: TRBV29-1
cdr3_aa: CSVEGSAGSGEQYF; d_call: -; v_call: TRBV29-1
cdr3_aa: CASSYSGEDYGYTF; d_call: -; v_call: TRBV6-6
cdr3_aa: CASSQGGEAYNEQFF; d_call: -; v_call: TRBV4-2
cdr3_aa: CASSLEQGYYEQYF; d_call: TRBD1; v_call: TRBV5-1
cdr3_aa: CATSTRLAQIQETQYF; d_call: TRBD2; v_call: TRBV15
cdr3_aa: CASSSWPARESEQFF; d_call: -; v_call: TRBV7-9
cdr3_aa: CASSPLTGSGNTIYF; d_call: -; v_call: TRBV14
cdr3_aa: CARVGGATDTQYF; d_call: -; v_call: TRBV30
cdr3_aa: CASSLAGQGYEQYF; d_call: -; v_call: TRBV5-6
cdr3_aa: CASRGRDRDYEQYF; d_call: -; v_call: TRBV12-2
cdr3_aa: CASRDGTGAYGYTF; d_call: TRBD1; v_call: TRBV5-4
cdr3_aa: CASSYTTSGRGIDTQYF; d_call: TRBD2; v_call: TRBV27
cdr3_aa: CASNRGSADTQYF; d_call: -; v_call: TRBV7-8
cdr3_aa: CSVAPAWLAGDPYNEQFF; d_call: TRBD2; v_call: TRBV29-1
cdr3_aa: CASSTSGTSGASYNEQFF; d_call: TRBD2; v_call: TRBV19
cdr3_aa: CASSRIAGDADTQYF; d_call: TRBD2; v_call: TRBV4-1
cdr3_aa: CASTAGGRTEAFF; d_call: -; v_call: TRBV27
cdr3_aa: CASSSGRADTQYF; d_call: TRBD2; v_call: TRBV19
cdr3_aa: CASSLTGTRNGYTF; d_call: -; v_call: TRBV19
cdr3_aa: CASSFGDTEAFF; d_call: -; v_call: TRBV6-5
cdr3_aa: CASSMFRGRSTEAFF; d_call: -; v_call: TRBV19
cdr3_aa: CASSHRDRDNQPQHF; d_call: -; v_call: TRBV23-1
cdr3_aa: CAGTWKVEESPLHF; d_call: -; v_call: TRBV30
cdr3_aa: CASGLGGSYEQFF; d_call: TRBD2; v_call: TRBV12-5
cdr3_aa: CASSAPWPSWEF; d_call: -; v_call: TRBV6-4
cdr3_aa: CASSQGQGANGYTF; d_call: TRBD1; v_call: TRBV7-2